The source of this TCR beta chain is a study of Graves' ophthalmopathy and Graves' hyperthyroidism. Study information: The blood sample was drawn at first diagnosis and before any treatment.

The study amplified TCR beta CDR3 regions using RNA transcripts. In the first round, RT-PCR was carried out with HTBI primers, and a multiplex PCR formed the second round. TCRdb recomputed calls from the multiplex PCR reads with MiXCR, one row per CDR3 protein. This sample has fewer than 350,000 distinct CDR3 sequences; 17% occur once, and the top ten carry over 9%. This clonotype has at least ten counts. Patients were left out if they had other autoimmune diseases, uncontrolled infections, pregnancy or lactation. Orbital computed tomography, together with clinical symptoms, serum thyroxine, TRAb and thyroid ultrasound, was used for diagnosis. The CDR3 runs to 14 residues. V shed 6 bases, J shed 0 bases, and the junction held 4 bases outside the gene matches. The germline V gene has CDR1 LNHDA and CDR2 SQIVND (reference sequence).

Sequencing used peripheral blood. The chain has TRBV19 and TRBJ1-1; 7 bases are shared with TRBD1. This receptor was obtained from an adult man with Graves' ophthalmopathy. CDR3 DNA: TGTGCCAGTAGACCCAGGGGGTTGAACACTGAAGCTTTCTTT. This sequence encodes CASRPRGLNTEAFF.